This record looks at one T cell receptor beta chain sequence and its context. The antigen is undetermined. Other nucleotide sequences from this sample produce the same CDR3. The repertoire was sequenced with immunoSEQ multiplex PCR; TCRdb's copy has only in-frame clones and lacks some. The sample lists some 100,000 clones; under 85% were seen once. The data belong to a study of radiotherapy plus CTLA-4 blockade in lung cancer. Study information: Under 20% of enrolled patients responded objectively, and roughly 31% had disease control. Points from the study as a whole: Researchers report tumor-derived TCR clones expanding in blood after radiotherapy plus ipilimumab. Interferon-beta, together with early blood T cell clone dynamics, reportedly best predicted response.

CDR1 and CDR2 from the germline V gene are SEHNR and FQNEAQ (reference sequence). Trimming shortened V by 5 bases and J by 4 bases, and 10 bases separated the two germline ends. The CDR3 extends over 13 amino acids. Ipilimumab-mediated CTLA-4 blockade plus focal radiation was given to patients having chemo-refractory metastatic non-small-cell lung cancer. V is TRBV7-9 and J is TRBJ2-3; D is perhaps TRBD1 (6 bases). The clonotype originates from a human donor with non-small cell lung cancer that progressed on radiotherapy plus ipilimumab. Specimen: peripheral blood, collected from a patient treated with radiotherapy plus ipilimumab. The chain's CDR3 is CASSPRGPDTQYF. The CDR3 DNA reads as TGTGCCAGCAGCCCCAGGGGACCAGATACGCAGTATTTT.